This T cell receptor beta chain appears in the sequencing data of a study of T cells in Graves' hyperthyroidism and ophthalmopathy. Study-wide points: Ophthalmopathy was told apart from stable hyperthyroidism by a 13 V-J model.

Amplified TCR beta CDR3 regions derived from RNA transcripts. An initial round of RT-PCR targeting the TCR CDR3 relied on the HTBI primer set. TCRdb analysed the multiplex PCR reads with MiXCR anew, one entry per CDR3 protein. Of some 690,000 distinct CDR3 sequences listed, about 18% are singletons. Graves' hyperthyroidism is called stable when ophthalmopathy does not progress within 18 months. Patients aged 18 to 65 with hyperthyroidism were newly diagnosed, with duration under 2 months. Exclusion of patients followed from uncontrolled infection, other autoimmune disease, pregnancy or lactation. The V gene lost 2 bases and the J gene lost 1 base, with 23 bases spanning the gap. Per the germline V gene, CDR1 is MDHEN and CDR2 is SYDVKM. The CDR3 has 20 amino acids. With regard to this clonotype: Antigen: not known.

Sequencing was performed on blood. The V gene is TRBV28, the J gene TRBJ2-2, with D uncertain. The source of this sequence is a man aged 50 to 60 with Graves' hyperthyroidism. For the CDR3, the DNA is TGTGCCAGCAGTTTAAACCCCTGGGTCTTTTCTCACATGAACACCGGGGAGCTGTTTTTT. It encodes CASSLNPWVFSHMNTGELFF.